This T cell receptor (beta chain) was recorded in a study of early T cells in non-severe SARS-CoV-2 infection. About the research overall: Unpaired chains resulted from sequencing bulk RNA of unsorted whole blood.

This clonotype was observed many times. The TCR library protocol was used to attach unique molecular identifiers. These identifiers were attached to individual cDNA molecules. In TCRdb, the 5' RACE reads were re-called with MiXCR into one record per CDR3 protein. The data hold more than 65,000 distinct CDR3 sequences, with under 15% observed a single time. Germline V lookup: CDR1 MNHEY, CDR2 SMNVEV (reference sequence). The length of the CDR3 is 14 residues. The V segment lost 5 bases and the J segment 4 bases; nucleotides outside the gene matches: 8. Sequenced input: whole blood. The gene calls are TRBV27 and TRBJ2-7; 7 bases fit TRBD1. The sequence was obtained from an adult who was a healthcare worker with PCR-confirmed SARS-CoV-2 infection or an uninfected control (not recorded which). In DNA form, the CDR3 reads TGTGCCAGCAGTCCGACAGGGTCAGGATACGAGCAGTACTTC. It codes for CASSPTGSGYEQYF.